Each of the 2 T cell receptor beta chains below was sequenced from the same sample in a study of neurological immune-mediated disorders. TCRdb reprocessed the 5' RACE reads via MiXCR and lists one record per CDR3 protein. The sample has around 83,000 distinct CDR3 sequences; about 14% are singletons. The sample taken for sequencing was PBMCs. The receptors stem from a woman aged 45-65 years in good health.

A few counts support this clonotype. The V and J genes are TRBV5-1 and TRBJ2-1; tentative D call: TRBD2 (7 bases). CDR3 length equals 16 residues. The germline CDR1 and CDR2 sequences are SGHRS and YFSETQ. Trimming removed 0 bases from V and 2 bases from J, with 12 bases in between. The CDR3 region has the DNA TGCGCCAGCAGCTTGGAGGGGGGGCTCACCTACAATGAGCAGTTCTTC. Protein sequence: CASSLEGGLTYNEQFF.

This clonotype was observed at least ten times. This rearrangement joins TRBV28 to TRBJ1-1, with 7 bases lining up with TRBD1. V gave up 4 bases and J gave up 3 bases; unmatched junction bases: 8. The CDR3 runs 15 residues. The germline V gene encodes CDR1 MDHEN and CDR2 SYDVKM. The chain's CDR3 is CASSSQTGTDTEAFF. The CDR3 DNA reads as TGTGCCAGCAGTTCCCAGACAGGGACAGACACTGAAGCTTTCTTT.